The 28 T cell receptor beta chains given below trace back to one sample, sequenced in a study of siplizumab effects on memory and regulatory T cells. Some clones are missing from TCRdb's copy, which holds only in-frame ones; the method was immunoSEQ multiplex PCR. The sample shows 50,000 to 70,000 clones, around 96% of them seen only once. The specimen was naive CD8+ T cells sorted from blood. The receptors derive from a human donor in good health.

The chain uses TRBV7-2 and TRBJ2-3, with 10 positions matching TRBD2. CDR3 length: 18 residues. Germline assignment: CDR1 SGHTA and CDR2 FQGNSA. V lost 2 bases and J lost 0; bases outside the gene matches: 8. The CDR3 coding sequence is TGTGCCAGCAGCTTATCTAGCGGGGGTGTCGCTAGCACAGATACGCAGTATTTT. This gives the protein CASSLSSGGVASTDTQYF.

The chain couples TRBV20-1 to TRBJ1-1, with D perhaps TRBD1 (5 bases). The ends were cut back, 6 bases at V and 3 bases at J, with 8 bases in the middle. Germline values: CDR1 DFQATT, CDR2 SNEGSKA (reference sequence). The CDR3 totals 11 residues. The CDR3, as DNA: TGCAGTGCCCGGGGGGACACTGAAGCTTTCTTT. The encoded protein is CSARGDTEAFF.

The chain is built from TRBV6-5 and TRBJ2-7; TRBD2 matches at 7 bases. The CDR3 is made up of 14 amino acids. J lost 3 bases, V lost 10 bases, and 12 bases had no gene match. Germline CDR1 MNHEY, CDR2 SVGAGI. DNA for the CDR3: TGTGCCACCTTCTCGGGGGGTCTCCGCTACGAGCAGTACTTC. Translation gives CATFSGGLRYEQYF.

This clone has more than one count but fewer than ten. J is TRBJ1-6 and V is TRBV11-2; D not certain. The CDR3 totals 12 residues. Germline CDR1 is SGHAT and CDR2 is FQNNGV. Trimming left V 1 base short and J 13 bases short, with 8 bases between. The CDR3 DNA reads TGTGCCAGCAGCTTAGGGAAGGCTCCCCTCCACTTT. Its translation is CASSLGKAPLHF.

The rearrangement links TRBV5-4 to TRBJ2-1; TRBD2 is a possible D gene (5 bases). V was trimmed by 0 bases and J by 4 bases, leaving 14 bases between them. The CDR3 length is 16 residues. CDR1 is SGHNT and CDR2 is YYREEE in the germline V gene (reference sequence). The CDR3 DNA reads TGTGCCAGCAGCTTGGAAGAGGGCTTGGGTTACAATGAGCAGTTCTTC. Its translation: CASSLEEGLGYNEQFF.

A single count supports this clone. The chain recombines TRBV5-6 with TRBJ1-6, with 12 positions matching TRBD1. CDR3 size: 15 residues. The germline V gene encodes CDR1 SGHDT and CDR2 YYEEEE. Unmatched junction bases numbered 6, after V lost 4 bases and J lost 10 bases. CDR3 region: CASSIGTGGYSPLHF. The CDR3 DNA is TGTGCCAGCAGCATTGGGACAGGGGGCTACTCACCCCTCCACTTT.

The J gene is TRBJ2-7, the V gene TRBV21-1; the table's D call, TRBD1, has no DNA check behind it. TRBV21-1 is marked as a pseudogene. The length of the CDR3 is 17 residues. CDR3 sequence: CASRQGCDRALSYEQYF. CDR3 nucleotide sequence: TGTGCCAGCAGACAGGGATGCGACAGGGCCCTATCCTACGAGCAGTACTTC.

The rearrangement joins TRBV7-9 to TRBJ1-2, with D unclear. The V gene lost 5 bases and the J gene lost 2 bases, with 9 bases spanning the gap. From germline, CDR1 is SEHNR and CDR2 FQNEAQ (reference sequence). The CDR3 has 13 residues. The CDR3 DNA follows: TGTGCCAGCAGCCTTCAGAGAAACTATGGCTACACCTTC. It encodes CASSLQRNYGYTF.

This rearrangement joins TRBV5-1 to TRBJ2-1; D is perhaps TRBD2 (6 bases). Deletions cut 0 bases from V and 5 bases from J, with 18 bases between. The CDR3 is made up of 17 amino acids. CDR1 and CDR2 from the germline V gene are SGHRS and YFSETQ. Here the CDR3 reads CASSLGLEALGHNEQFF. The CDR3 nucleotides are TGCGCCAGCAGCTTGGGACTAGAGGCGTTGGGGCACAATGAGCAGTTCTTC.

The V call is TRBV7-7, the J call TRBJ2-2; no clear D. The CDR3 covers 12 residues. Germline CDR1 SSHAT, CDR2 FNYEAQ (reference sequence). Trimming cost V 5 bases and J 3 bases, with 4 bases left between them. The CDR3, as DNA: TGTGCCAGCAGCCCCCACACCGGGGAGCTGTTTTTT. It encodes CASSPHTGELFF.

The chain is built from TRBV6-8 and TRBJ2-1, with D unresolved. Germline V lookup: CDR1 MNHGY, CDR2 SAAAGT. V was cut by 9 bases and J by 15 bases, with 9 bases left in between. CDR3 length: 8 residues. In nucleotides, the CDR3 is TGTGCCAGGAGAGTAGGGTTCTTC. This encodes CARRVGFF.

The chain combines TRBV19 with TRBJ1-6; D gene unclear. The V end was cut by 4 bases, the J end by 0 bases, with 10 bases between. This CDR3 contains 16 residues. CDR1 and CDR2 from the germline V gene are LNHDA and SQIVND (reference sequence). CDR3 nucleotides: TGTGCCAGTAGTACGTCTACACGCTCCTATAATTCACCCCTCCACTTT. Encoded protein: CASSTSTRSYNSPLHF.

V usage is TRBV7-6 and J usage is TRBJ2-2; D unresolved. The CDR3 spans 13 residues. V lost 2 bases and J lost 8, with 9 bases in between. Germline V gene sequence: CDR1 SGHVS, CDR2 FNYEAQ. This CDR3 is CASSLNEPGELFF. Written as DNA, the CDR3 is TGTGCCAGCAGCTTAAATGAACCTGGGGAGCTGTTTTTT.

The rearrangement joins TRBV2 to TRBJ2-7; tentatively, D is TRBD1 or TRBD2 (5 bases each). CDR1 and CDR2 (germline): SNHLY, FYNNEI. Trimming took off 7 bases at V and 2 bases at J, with 12 bases between the two ends. The CDR3 runs to 13 residues. CDR3 amino acids: CASIPGTAYEQYF. In DNA, the CDR3 is TGTGCCAGCATCCCCGGGACGGCCTACGAGCAGTACTTC.

V gene TRBV5-4 combines with J gene TRBJ2-1; D unclear. The CDR3 has 15 residues. With 1 base removed from V and 5 bases from J, the gap between germline ends came to 13 bases. Per germline, CDR1 SGHNT and CDR2 YYREEE (reference sequence). DNA of the CDR3: TGTGCCAGCAGCTTGTGGCCCTCTCCGAACAATGAGCAGTTCTTC. The encoded protein is CASSLWPSPNNEQFF.

The chain uses TRBV11-1 and TRBJ1-1; D ambiguous. The CDR3 is 15 amino acids. Trimming left V 0 bases short and J 4 bases short, with 12 bases between. The V gene's germline CDR1 is SGHAT and CDR2 FQDESV (reference sequence). The CDR3, as DNA: TGTGCCAGCAGCTTAGCGAGCGACTGGGGCACTGAAGCTTTCTTT. This gives the protein CASSLASDWGTEAFF. The entire variable domain, with the rest obtained from reference TRBV11-1 and TRBJ1-1, is as follows: EAEVAQSPRYKITEKSQAVAFWCDPISGHATLYWYRQILGQGPELLVQFQDESVVDDSQLPKDRFSAERLKGVDSTLKIQPAELGDSAMYLCASSLASDWGTEAFFGQGTRLTVV.

The chain uses TRBV10-3 and TRBJ2-7; no clear D gene. The CDR3 spans 13 residues. The V end lost 3 bases, the J end lost 0 bases, and 6 bases lay between the germline ends. Germline CDR1 and CDR2: ENHRY and SYGVKD. The CDR3 region has the DNA TGTGCCATCAGTGACCGGAGCTCCTACGAGCAGTACTTC. This translates into CAISDRSSYEQYF.

This chain uses TRBV2 with TRBJ2-5; 10 bases map to TRBD1. TRBJ2-7 matches the DNA end more closely, so the J call is doubtful. Germline lookup yields CDR1 SNHLY and CDR2 FYNNEI. This CDR3 has 15 amino acids. The CDR3 region has the DNA TGTGCCAGCAGTCGACCGGGACAGGGGTTGTACGAGCAGTACTTC. Protein sequence: CASSRPGQGLYEQYF.

The rearrangement joins TRBV4-2 to TRBJ2-1, with 8 positions matching TRBD2. Trimming removed 0 bases from V and 7 bases from J; junction bases left unmatched: 11. CDR1 LGHNA and CDR2 YNFKEQ come from the germline V gene. This CDR3 is 17 amino acids long. The CDR3 nucleotides are TGTGCCAGCAGCCAAGATTTTGCGAGCGGGGGACTTAATGAGCAGTTCTTC. It translates to CASSQDFASGGLNEQFF.

This rearrangement joins TRBV9 to TRBJ2-7; D not resolved. Germline CDR1 reads SGDLS; CDR2 reads YYNGEE. The V end was cut by 7 bases, the J end by 1 base, with 9 bases between. The CDR3 sequence is 12 residues long. The DNA of the CDR3 is TGTGCCAGCGAAGGTAGTTCCTACGAGCAGTACTTC. Translated: CASEGSSYEQYF.

This clone has just one count. The chain is built from TRBV9 and TRBJ1-2, with 12 bases identical to TRBD1. J lost 4 bases, V lost 7 bases, and 11 bases had no gene match. The germline gives CDR1 SGDLS, CDR2 YYNGEE. The CDR3 covers 16 residues. The DNA of the CDR3 is TGTGCCAGCGCCGGGACAGGGGGCGCGTTGGTCTATGGCTACACCTTC. Amino acids: CASAGTGGALVYGYTF.

V is TRBV7-9 and J is TRBJ2-7, with TRBD1 as a possible D gene (6 bases). V was shortened by 4 bases and J by 5 bases, with 15 bases between the two germline ends. CDR3 length: 14 residues. Germline lookup yields CDR1 SEHNR and CDR2 FQNEAQ (reference sequence). In DNA, the CDR3 is TGTGCCAGCAGCTCCCTAAACAGGGACAACGAGCAGTACTTC. Translated: CASSSLNRDNEQYF.

The chain combines TRBV7-9 with TRBJ2-6; D perhaps matches TRBD1 (8 bases). The CDR3 consists of 17 residues. Germline V gene lookup returns CDR1 SEHNR and CDR2 FQNEAQ (reference sequence). The V and J ends lost 5 bases and 0 bases respectively, with 14 bases between them. CDR3 nucleotides: TGTGCCAGCAGCATACAGGGGGGGTCCTCTGGGGCCAACGTCCTGACTTTC. Translation: CASSIQGGSSGANVLTF. The complete variable domain, with remaining parts taken from reference TRBV7-9 and TRBJ2-6, reads DTGVSQNPRHKITKRGQNVTFRCDPISEHNRLYWYRQTLGQGPEFLTYFQNEAQLEKSRLLSDRFSAERPKGSFSTLEIQRTEQGDSAMYLCASSIQGGSSGANVLTFGAGSRLTVL.

This chain joins TRBV12-5 and TRBJ1-1, with 8 bases identical to TRBD1. V was pared by 5 bases and J by 6 bases, with 8 bases of the junction left unmatched. The CDR3 is made up of 14 amino acids. Germline loops: CDR1 LGHNT, CDR2 FRNRAP. CDR3 sequence (DNA): TGTGCTAGTGGTCCAGGGGGCTTAGCCTCTGAAGCTTTCTTT. This translates into CASGPGGLASEAFF. Based on the CDR3 plus reference TRBV12-5 and TRBJ1-1, the full variable domain is DARVTQTPRHKVTEMGQEVTMRCQPILGHNTVFWYRQTMMQGLELLAYFRNRAPLDDSGMPKDRFSAEMPDATLATLKIQPSEPRDSAVYFCASGPGGLASEAFFGQGTRLTVV.

This chain joins TRBV28 and TRBJ2-5, with D possibly matching TRBD2 (5 bases). The J call may be wrong; the DNA end is better matched by TRBJ2-7. CDR1 and CDR2 from the germline V gene are MDHEN and SYDVKM. The CDR3 loop spans 14 amino acids. This chain's CDR3 is CASSQRADSYEQYF. Written as DNA, the CDR3 is TGTGCCAGCAGTCAGAGGGCCGACTCCTACGAGCAGTACTTC.

The chain uses TRBV28 and TRBJ1-3; 9 nucleotides align to TRBD1. The length of the CDR3 is 14 residues. Germline trimming cut 6 bases from V and 7 bases from J; bases unmatched to any gene: 7. CDR1 is MDHEN and CDR2 is SYDVKM in the germline V gene. The CDR3 reads CASSYRGLANTIYF. CDR3 nucleotides: TGTGCCAGCAGCTACAGGGGGCTGGCTAACACCATATATTTT.

The V gene is TRBV7-9, the J gene TRBJ2-5, with TRBD2 matching over 10 bases. With 5 bases clipped from V and 5 bases from J, the junction kept 8 bases outside the gene matches. The CDR3 spans 15 residues. Germline V gene data show CDR1 as SEHNR and CDR2 as FQNEAQ (reference sequence). The CDR3 DNA follows: TGTGCCAGCAGCCAAAGCGGGGGGGCCGAGGAGACCCAGTACTTC. Translation gives CASSQSGGAEETQYF.

The V and J genes are TRBV10-3 and TRBJ2-3; the D gene is possibly TRBD2 (6 bases). V lost 4 bases and J lost 2, with 10 bases in between. The CDR3 sequence is 14 residues long. Germline assignment: CDR1 ENHRY and CDR2 SYGVKD. The CDR3 protein is CAISGAGSTDTQYF. The CDR3 DNA is TGTGCCATCAGTGGGGCGGGATCCACAGATACGCAGTATTTT.